The clone carrying this TCR beta chain was detected many times. The sample originates from a study of shared clonotypes between healthy human individuals. About the research overall: Each donor contributed plates that comprised three CD4 naive, three CD4 memory, two CD8 naive and one CD8 memory.

Deep was the level used in running the assay. An even split of each subset's genomic DNA across several immunoSEQ plates was performed. When replicate PCRs were run on sorted subsets, they used around 200 ng DNA, some 30,000 T cell genomes. Some clones are missing from TCRdb's copy, which holds only in-frame ones; the method was immunoSEQ multiplex PCR. The sample lists some 100,000 clones; under 70% were seen once. This CDR3 comprises 16 residues. Germline assignment: CDR1 MDHEN and CDR2 SYDVKM. Between the trimmed V and J ends, which lost 6 bases and 0 bases, there was a span of 17 bases. Specimen: memory CD8+ T cells sorted from blood. Subset meaning: CD45RO+ cells pooled with CCR7-negative TemRA cells. The sequence was obtained from a woman in her 30s in good health. The chain carries TRBV28 and TRBJ1-1; D is possibly TRBD1 (5 bases). The CDR3 sequence is CASSSRGLNVNTEAFF. The CDR3 nucleotides read TGTGCCAGCAGCTCGAGGGGCCTGAACGTGAACACTGAAGCTTTCTTT.